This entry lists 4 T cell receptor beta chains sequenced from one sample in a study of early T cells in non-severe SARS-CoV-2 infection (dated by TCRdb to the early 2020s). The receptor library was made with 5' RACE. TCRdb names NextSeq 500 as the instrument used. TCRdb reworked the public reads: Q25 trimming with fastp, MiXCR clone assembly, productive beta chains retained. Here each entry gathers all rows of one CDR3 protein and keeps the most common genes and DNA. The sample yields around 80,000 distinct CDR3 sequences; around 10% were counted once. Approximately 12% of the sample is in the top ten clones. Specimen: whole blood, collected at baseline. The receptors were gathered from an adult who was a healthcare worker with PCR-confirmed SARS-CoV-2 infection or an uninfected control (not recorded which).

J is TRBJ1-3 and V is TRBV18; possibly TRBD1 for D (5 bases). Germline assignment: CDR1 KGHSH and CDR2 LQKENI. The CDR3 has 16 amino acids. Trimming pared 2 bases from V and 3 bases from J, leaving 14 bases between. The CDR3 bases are TGTGCCAGCTCACCAAATAGGGACGACCTTGGAAACACCATATATTTT. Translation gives CASSPNRDDLGNTIYF.

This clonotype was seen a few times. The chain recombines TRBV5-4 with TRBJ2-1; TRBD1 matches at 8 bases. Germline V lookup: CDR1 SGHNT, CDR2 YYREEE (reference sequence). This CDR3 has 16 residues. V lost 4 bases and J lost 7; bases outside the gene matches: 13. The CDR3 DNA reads TGTGCCAGCAGCCCGCCGAGGACAGGGAGAGGTAATGAGCAGTTCTTC. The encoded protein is CASSPPRTGRGNEQFF.

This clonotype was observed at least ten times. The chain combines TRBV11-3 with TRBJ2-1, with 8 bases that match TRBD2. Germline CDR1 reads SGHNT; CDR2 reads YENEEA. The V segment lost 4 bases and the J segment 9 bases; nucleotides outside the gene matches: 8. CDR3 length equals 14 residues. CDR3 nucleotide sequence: TGTGCCAGCAGCTCGGGACTAGAGGGAGGTGAGCAGTTCTTC. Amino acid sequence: CASSSGLEGGEQFF.

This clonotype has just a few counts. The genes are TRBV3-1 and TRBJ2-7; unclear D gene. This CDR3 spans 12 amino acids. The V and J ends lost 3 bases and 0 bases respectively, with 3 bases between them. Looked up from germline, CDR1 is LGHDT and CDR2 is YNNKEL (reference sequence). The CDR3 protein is CASSHFSYEQYF. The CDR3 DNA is TGTGCCAGCAGCCATTTCTCCTACGAGCAGTACTTC.